The clone carrying this TCR beta chain was detected only a few times. Its antigen is currently unknown. This sample is part of a study of T-cell reconstitution after alpha-beta-depleted transplantation in children. The study's findings and limits: One year after transplant, T-cell counts and diversity came mostly from newly produced T cells. Several hundred graft clones that had expanded were reportedly the source of alpha-beta T cells about two months after transplant.

Library preparation (for TCRbeta) was performed with unique molecular identifiers. TCRdb passed the PCR reads through MiXCR, listing each CDR3 protein once. The sample includes 130,000 or so distinct CDR3 sequences, more than 9.5% of them seen just once. Deletions cut 1 base from V and 5 bases from J, with 8 bases between. CDR1 and CDR2 from the germline V gene are MNHEY and SMNVEV (reference sequence). The CDR3 contains 13 residues. The J gene is TRBJ1-1, the V gene TRBV27, with a possible D match to TRBD1 (5 bases). The source is a girl less than two years old who had a stem cell transplant for combined immunodeficiency, so the T cells may come from the graft donor. Sequencing used PBMCs, mostly from graft donor cells, obtained 180 days after TCRalphabeta/CD19-depleted stem cell transplant. In DNA form, the CDR3 reads TGTGCCAGCAGTTTATACGGGGCGACTGAAGCTTTCTTT. Its protein product is CASSLYGATEAFF.